These 27 T cell receptor beta chains share one sample of origin, sequenced in a study of PD-1 blockade in classical Hodgkin lymphoma. Using immunoSEQ multiplex PCR, the repertoire was profiled, and TCRdb retains in-frame clones only, with some absent. The sample shows around 50,000 clones, nearly 90% of them seen only once. Stated time point: cycle 4 day 1 (C4D1), after more than five weeks of nivolumab. All patients experienced relapse after autologous stem cell transplantation, and brentuximab vedotin exposure was variable. Sequenced here: peripheral blood mononuclear cells (PBMCs), sampled before the fourth cycle of nivolumab. The receptors stem from a human donor with classical Hodgkin lymphoma.

The DNA for the CDR3 is TGTGCCAGCAGCTTATTGGAATACGAGCAGTACTTC. This encodes CASSLLEYEQYF. This chain connects TRBV7-3 to TRBJ2-7; no clear D gene. Germline CDR1 SGHTA, CDR2 FQGTGA. This CDR3 has 12 amino acids. Trimming left V 2 bases short and J 4 bases short, with 6 bases between.

The rearrangement joins TRBV11-2 to TRBJ2-1; TRBD1 or TRBD2 may be the D gene (6 bases each). Germline V gives CDR1 SGHAT, CDR2 FQNNGV. V was pared by 5 bases and J by 0 bases, with 11 bases between. The CDR3 spans 15 residues. CDR3 nucleotide sequence: TGTGCCAGCAGCGGAGGGGGTAACTCCTACAATGAGCAGTTCTTC. Encoded protein: CASSGGGNSYNEQFF.

This rearrangement joins TRBV29-1 to TRBJ2-3, with a weak D call TRBD2 (6 bases). V gave up 5 bases and J gave up 6 bases, with 21 bases separating them. CDR1 is SQVTM, CDR2 ANQGSEA, per germline. The CDR3 contains 15 residues. Here the CDR3 reads CSVHQDYLPSDTQYF. CDR3 sequence (DNA): TGCAGCGTTCACCAGGACTATCTTCCCTCTGATACGCAGTATTTT.

V usage is TRBV29-1 and J usage is TRBJ2-7, with 9 bases aligning to TRBD1. Trimming at V came to 5 bases and at J to 4 bases, leaving 6 bases not matched to a gene. Germline V gives CDR1 SQVTM, CDR2 ANQGSEA. This CDR3 spans 13 amino acids. Written as DNA, the CDR3 is TGCAGCGTTATTGGGACAGGGTTGTACGAGCAGTACTTC. Translation gives CSVIGTGLYEQYF.

The chain recombines TRBV27 with TRBJ1-5; no reliable D call. This CDR3 is 10 amino acids long. In germline, CDR1 is MNHEY, CDR2 SMNVEV (reference sequence). V dropped 1 base and J dropped 10 bases, with 2 bases sitting between them. In nucleotides, the CDR3 is TGTGCCAGCAGTTTATTCCCCCAGCATTTT. Translation gives CASSLFPQHF.

The chain uses TRBV6-4 and TRBJ2-3; D may be TRBD2 (7 bases). In germline, CDR1 is MRHNA, CDR2 SNTAGT. Deletions cut 5 bases from V and 4 bases from J, with 13 bases between. The CDR3 is 14 residues long. Here the CDR3 reads CASSPKGGPDTQYF. CDR3 nucleotides: TGTGCCAGCAGTCCGAAGGGGGGGCCAGATACGCAGTATTTT.

The chain uses TRBV2 and TRBJ2-3; TRBD2 matches at 10 bases. Trimming removed 6 bases from V and 2 bases from J; junction bases left unmatched: 11. Looked up from germline, CDR1 is SNHLY and CDR2 is FYNNEI. The CDR3 has 17 residues. For the CDR3, the DNA is TGTGCCAGCAGCGACCCCCATAGCGGGAGGAACACAGATACGCAGTATTTT. The encoded protein is CASSDPHSGRNTDTQYF.

The chain employs TRBV7-3 and TRBJ2-1; no clear D gene. The germline V gene encodes CDR1 SGHTA and CDR2 FQGTGA. The ends were cut back, 5 bases at V and 5 bases at J, with 19 bases in the middle. The CDR3 has 16 amino acids. The CDR3 nucleotides are TGTGCCAGCAGCCTCACCCTAGATTCTAGAAACAATGAGCAGTTCTTC. Its translation: CASSLTLDSRNNEQFF.

J is TRBJ1-5 and V is TRBV10-3; D unresolved. The CDR3 has 14 amino acids. V was clipped by 9 bases and J by 3 bases, with 15 bases between them. The germline CDR1 and CDR2 sequences are ENHRY and SYGVKD. The CDR3 sequence: CAINEGRFNQPQHF. The DNA for the CDR3 is TGTGCCATAAACGAGGGCAGGTTCAATCAGCCCCAGCATTTT.

V is TRBV29-1 and J is TRBJ1-2, with a weak D call TRBD1 (6 bases). Germline CDR1 and CDR2: SQVTM and ANQGSEA. V lost 7 bases and J 2 bases, leaving 11 bases between the germline ends. The length of the CDR3 is 12 residues. The CDR3 region is CSAKGGNYGYTF. CDR3 DNA: TGCAGCGCCAAAGGGGGAAACTATGGCTACACCTTC.

The CDR3 protein is CASSLVLGGGTGELFF. The CDR3 bases are TGCGCCAGCAGCTTAGTCTTGGGAGGGGGCACCGGGGAGCTGTTTTTT. This rearrangement joins TRBV5-1 to TRBJ2-2; the D gene is possibly TRBD2 (7 bases). CDR1 and CDR2 from the germline V gene are SGHRS and YFSETQ. The CDR3 contains 16 residues. Trimming pared 2 bases from V and 4 bases from J, leaving 15 bases between.

The chain has TRBV29-1 and TRBJ2-7; D is unclear. Germline V lookup: CDR1 SQVTM, CDR2 ANQGSEA. The germline V and J ends were trimmed by 4 bases and 3 bases, with 13 bases remaining between them. The CDR3 is 13 residues long. This chain's CDR3 is CSVGSARVYEQYF. The CDR3 bases are TGCAGCGTTGGAAGTGCCCGGGTCTACGAGCAGTACTTC.

The J gene is TRBJ2-3, the V gene TRBV6-1; the D gene could be TRBD1 or TRBD2 (5 bases each). The CDR3 is 18 amino acids. Trimming removed 3 bases from V and 7 bases from J, with 26 bases in between. The V gene's germline CDR1 is MNHNS and CDR2 SASEGT. The CDR3 coding sequence is TGTGCCAGCAGTGACGCCTCCTACCGGGACGACCTCGCATATACGCAGTATTTT. As protein: CASSDASYRDDLAYTQYF.

This chain connects TRBV11-3 to TRBJ2-4, with D perhaps being TRBD1 or TRBD2 (5 bases each). Germline V gene sequence: CDR1 SGHNT, CDR2 YENEEA. With 1 base removed from V and 4 bases from J, the gap between germline ends came to 11 bases. The CDR3 runs 15 residues. CDR3 loop: CASSLGVWGKNIQYF. The CDR3 DNA is TGTGCCAGCAGCTTAGGGGTCTGGGGGAAAAACATTCAGTACTTC.

The chain links TRBV7-3 to TRBJ2-2, with 7 bases that match TRBD1. The CDR3 totals 15 residues. Per germline, CDR1 SGHTA and CDR2 FQGTGA. J was trimmed by 6 bases and V by 5 bases; bases with no gene match: 9. CDR3 nucleotides: TGTGCCAGCAGCAGCGACAGGGTGTATCCCGGGGAGCTGTTTTTT. Encoded protein: CASSSDRVYPGELFF.

The chain joins TRBV19 to TRBJ2-3, with 7 bases identical to TRBD2. Germline V gene data show CDR1 as LNHDA and CDR2 as SQIVND (reference sequence). The CDR3 covers 18 residues. V was pared by 0 bases and J by 5 bases, with 14 bases of the junction left unmatched. The CDR3 is CASSIDPGGSVVGDTQYF. The CDR3 DNA follows: TGTGCCAGTAGTATAGACCCAGGCGGGAGTGTCGTGGGAGATACGCAGTATTTT.

The V call is TRBV6-5, the J call TRBJ2-5; the D is unclear. Germline V gives CDR1 MNHEY, CDR2 SVGAGI. The CDR3 consists of 14 residues. Trimming left V 6 bases short and J 1 base short, with 12 bases between. The CDR3 is CASSITLSQETQYF. As DNA, the CDR3 is TGTGCCAGCAGCATTACCCTGTCCCAAGAGACCCAGTACTTC.

V and J are TRBV28 and TRBJ2-2, with D possibly matching TRBD2 (6 bases). Trimming took 2 bases from V and 1 from J, leaving 8 bases between them. Germline CDR1 MDHEN, CDR2 SYDVKM. This CDR3 is built from 15 residues. For the CDR3, the DNA is TGTGCCAGCAGTTTACCTAGCGTGAACACCGGGGAGCTGTTTTTT. It encodes CASSLPSVNTGELFF.

The J gene is TRBJ2-7, the V gene TRBV18, with D possibly called TRBD1 or TRBD2 (6 bases each). From germline, CDR1 is KGHSH and CDR2 LQKENI. V was pared by 2 bases and J by 3 bases, with 26 bases between. The CDR3 spans 19 residues. The CDR3 DNA reads TGTGCCAGCTCACCATTGAGACAGGTCTTATCCGGGACTCTCTACGAGCAGTACTTC. Translated, it gives CASSPLRQVLSGTLYEQYF.

DNA of the CDR3: TGTGCCACCAGCAGAGATAGGGACAGGGGGAACACTGAAGCTTTCTTT. Translated, it gives CATSRDRDRGNTEAFF. The rearrangement uses TRBV15 and TRBJ1-1; TRBD1 aligns across 10 bases. The V segment lost 0 bases and the J segment 1 base; nucleotides outside the gene matches: 2. The CDR3 totals 16 residues. Germline CDR1 and CDR2: LNHNV and YYDKDF (reference sequence).

The V and J genes are TRBV15 and TRBJ2-3, with a weak D call TRBD1 (5 bases). The V end lost 3 bases, the J end lost 6 bases, and 7 bases lay between the germline ends. Germline V lookup: CDR1 LNHNV, CDR2 YYDKDF (reference sequence). The CDR3 spans 12 residues. The CDR3 region is CATSSHRDTQYF. The CDR3 nucleotides are TGTGCCACCAGCAGTCACAGGGATACGCAGTATTTT.

The rearrangement uses TRBV2 and TRBJ2-1; D may be TRBD2 (5 bases). The V end lost 1 base, the J end lost 6 bases, and 16 bases lay between the germline ends. This CDR3 is 16 amino acids long. The germline gives CDR1 SNHLY, CDR2 FYNNEI. This chain's CDR3 is CASSEVGVPGINEQFF. CDR3 bases: TGTGCCAGCAGTGAAGTTGGTGTGCCGGGAATCAATGAGCAGTTCTTC.

The table lists this clone with a few counts. The chain combines TRBV28 with TRBJ2-7, with 10 bases lining up with TRBD2. This CDR3 is 21 amino acids long. V gave up 5 bases and J gave up 2 bases; unmatched junction bases: 24. Germline CDR1 MDHEN, CDR2 SYDVKM. The CDR3 sequence: CASSRLAGESELLHFPYEQYF. CDR3 in DNA: TGTGCCAGCAGTAGGCTAGCGGGAGAATCAGAACTACTACATTTCCCCTACGAGCAGTACTTC.

The chain employs TRBV14 and TRBJ2-7, with 11 bases matching TRBD1. The trim removed 0 bases at V and 1 base at J, leaving 8 bases unmatched. Germline lookup yields CDR1 SGHDN and CDR2 FVKESK. The CDR3 totals 18 residues. CDR3 amino acids: CASSQDRLWDRGSYEQYF. CDR3 nucleotides: TGTGCCAGCAGCCAAGATCGGCTTTGGGACAGGGGGTCCTACGAGCAGTACTTC.

This rearrangement joins TRBV27 to TRBJ1-5; D is possibly TRBD1 (6 bases). CDR3 size: 16 residues. Germline V CDR1 and CDR2: MNHEY, SMNVEV (reference sequence). The V gene lost 5 bases and the J gene lost 2 bases, with 16 bases spanning the gap. CDR3 loop: CASSNSRGGGNQPQHF. The CDR3 nucleotides read TGTGCCAGCAGTAACTCTCGGGGGGGCGGCAATCAGCCCCAGCATTTT.

The chain combines TRBV15 with TRBJ2-7, with 9 bases matching TRBD2. Trimming at V came to 0 bases and at J to 4 bases, leaving 7 bases not matched to a gene. CDR1 LNHNV and CDR2 YYDKDF come from the germline V gene (reference sequence). The CDR3 is 16 amino acids. The CDR3 spells CATSRDRASGTYEQYF. In nucleotides, the CDR3 is TGTGCCACCAGCAGAGATCGCGCTAGCGGGACGTACGAGCAGTACTTC.

This rearrangement joins TRBV6-5 to TRBJ1-4; possible D gene TRBD1, 5 bases. The germline gives CDR1 MNHEY, CDR2 SVGAGI. CDR3 size: 16 residues. V shed 1 base and J shed 4 bases, with 13 bases lying between them. The CDR3 region is CASSYLSTGGNEKLFF. CDR3 in DNA: TGTGCCAGCAGTTACTTGTCTACCGGGGGTAATGAAAAACTGTTTTTT.